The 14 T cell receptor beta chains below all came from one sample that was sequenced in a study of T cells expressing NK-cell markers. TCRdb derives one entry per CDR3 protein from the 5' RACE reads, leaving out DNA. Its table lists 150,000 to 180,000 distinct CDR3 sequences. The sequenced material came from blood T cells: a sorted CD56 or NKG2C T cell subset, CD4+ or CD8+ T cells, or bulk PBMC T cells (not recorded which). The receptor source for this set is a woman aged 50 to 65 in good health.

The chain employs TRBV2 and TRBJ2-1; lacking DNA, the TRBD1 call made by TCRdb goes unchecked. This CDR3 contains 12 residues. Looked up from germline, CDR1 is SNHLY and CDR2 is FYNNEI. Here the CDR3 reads CASRGTPNEQFF.

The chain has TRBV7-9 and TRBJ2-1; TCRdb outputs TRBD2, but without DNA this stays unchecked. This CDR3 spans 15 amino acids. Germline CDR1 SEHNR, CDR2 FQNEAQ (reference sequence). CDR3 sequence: CASSLEGGLYNEQFF.

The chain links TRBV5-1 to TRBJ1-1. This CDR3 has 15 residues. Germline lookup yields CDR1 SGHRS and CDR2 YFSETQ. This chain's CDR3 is CASSLVVGMRDEAFF.

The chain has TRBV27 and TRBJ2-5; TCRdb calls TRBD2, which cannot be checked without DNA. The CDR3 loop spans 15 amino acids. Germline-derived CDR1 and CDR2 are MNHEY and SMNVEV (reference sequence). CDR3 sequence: CASSSGTIKEETQYF.

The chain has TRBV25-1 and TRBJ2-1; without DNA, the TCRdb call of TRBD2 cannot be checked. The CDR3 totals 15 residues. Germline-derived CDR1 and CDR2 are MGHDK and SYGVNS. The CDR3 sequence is CASRLAGEVRNEQFF.

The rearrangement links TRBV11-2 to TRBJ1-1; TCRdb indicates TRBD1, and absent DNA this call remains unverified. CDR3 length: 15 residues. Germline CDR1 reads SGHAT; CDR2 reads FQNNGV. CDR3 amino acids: CASSLGGGLDTEAFF.

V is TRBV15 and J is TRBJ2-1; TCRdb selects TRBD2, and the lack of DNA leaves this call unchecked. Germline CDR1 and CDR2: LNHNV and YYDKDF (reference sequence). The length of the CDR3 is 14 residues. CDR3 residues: CATSSDGRGDEQFF.

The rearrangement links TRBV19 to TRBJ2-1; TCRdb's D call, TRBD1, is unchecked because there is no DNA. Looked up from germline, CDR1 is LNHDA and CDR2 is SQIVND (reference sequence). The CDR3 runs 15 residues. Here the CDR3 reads CASSHRQVLYNEQFF.

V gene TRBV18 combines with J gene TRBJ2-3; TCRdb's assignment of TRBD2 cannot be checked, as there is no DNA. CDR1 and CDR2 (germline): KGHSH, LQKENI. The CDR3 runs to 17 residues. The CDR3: CASSPLGLAGDPDTQYF.

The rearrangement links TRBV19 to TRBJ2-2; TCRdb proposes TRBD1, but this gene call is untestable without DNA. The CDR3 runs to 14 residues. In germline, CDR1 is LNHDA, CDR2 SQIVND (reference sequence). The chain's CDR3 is CASRPGPYTGELFF.

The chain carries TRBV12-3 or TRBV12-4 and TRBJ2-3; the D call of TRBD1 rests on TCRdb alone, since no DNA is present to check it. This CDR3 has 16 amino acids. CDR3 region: CASSSLGQARTDTQYF.

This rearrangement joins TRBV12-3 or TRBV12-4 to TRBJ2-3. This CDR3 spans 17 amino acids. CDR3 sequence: CASSRTGSVVLTDTQYF.

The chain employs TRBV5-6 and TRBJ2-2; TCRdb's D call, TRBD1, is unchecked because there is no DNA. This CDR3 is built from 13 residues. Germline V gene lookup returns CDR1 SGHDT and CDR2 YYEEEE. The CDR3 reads CASGRESTGELFF.

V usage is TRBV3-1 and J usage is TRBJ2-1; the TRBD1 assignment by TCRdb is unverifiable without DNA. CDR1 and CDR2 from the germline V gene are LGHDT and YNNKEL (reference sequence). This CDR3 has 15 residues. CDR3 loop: CASSQDGGPYNEQFF.